The following is a T cell receptor (beta chain) sequence with its context. This sample was included in a study of blood T cell repertoires in COVID-19. Study context: PBMCs, B-cell-depleted T cells, or T cells provided the cDNA or gDNA that made up the material.

In the original workflow: Reference gene primer amplification in the assay estimated nucleated cell counts. The protocol was immunoSEQ multiplex PCR, while the TCRdb copy is restricted to in-frame clones and leaves out a portion. V, J and clone size were drawn from that table, and D and trimming were deduced from the DNA. The table includes 84,000 or so clones, 60% to 85% detected once. Losses at the gene ends were 6 bases for V and 4 bases for J; bases not matched to a gene: 6. Germline V gives CDR1 LNHDA, CDR2 SQIVND (reference sequence). This CDR3 comprises 14 residues. Specimen: peripheral blood. The gene calls are TRBV19 and TRBJ2-3, with 8 bases that match TRBD2. The clonotype was recovered from a human donor in a cohort sampled during active COVID-19. As DNA, the CDR3 is TGTGCCAGTAGCCCAGCGGGGGTGGCAGATACGCAGTATTTT. Translating gives CASSPAGVADTQYF.